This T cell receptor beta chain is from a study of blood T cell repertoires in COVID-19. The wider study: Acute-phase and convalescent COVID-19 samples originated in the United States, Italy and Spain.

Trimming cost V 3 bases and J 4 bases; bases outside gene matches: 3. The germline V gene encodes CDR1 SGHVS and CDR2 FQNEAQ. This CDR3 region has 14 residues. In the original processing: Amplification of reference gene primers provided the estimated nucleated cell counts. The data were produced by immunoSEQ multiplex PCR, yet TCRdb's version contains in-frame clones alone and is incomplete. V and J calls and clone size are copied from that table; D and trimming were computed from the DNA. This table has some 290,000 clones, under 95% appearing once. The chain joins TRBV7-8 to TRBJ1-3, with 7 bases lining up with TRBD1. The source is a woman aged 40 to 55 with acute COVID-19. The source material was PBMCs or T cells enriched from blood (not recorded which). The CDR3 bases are TGTGCCAGCAGCTTCCAACAGGGGGGAAACACCATATATTTT. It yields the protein CASSFQQGGNTIYF.